Listed below are T cell receptor beta chains from one sample, sequenced in a study of cytomegalovirus exposure and HLA in healthy donors. Here immunoSEQ multiplex PCR was the method, and the copy in TCRdb shows in-frame clones only, minus some. The repertoire table contains around 120,000 clones. Sequencing input: PBMCs. The receptors were sampled from a man aged 45-65 years in good health and CMV-seronegative. The CDR3 runs from the conserved cysteine through the conserved F or W. Fields, in order: D gene, V gene, J gene, CDR3 DNA, CDR3 protein. A D gene is named only where the DNA matches it firmly.

d_gene: NA
v_gene: TRBV5-1
j_gene: TRBJ2-7
CDR3nt: TGCGCCAGCAGCTTTTTGGGGGGGCTGACCTACGAGCAGTACTTC
CDR3aa: CASSFLGGLTYEQYF

d_gene: NA
v_gene: TRBV5-1
j_gene: TRBJ2-3
CDR3nt: TGCGCCAGCAGCTTGGGGTCGACAGGGTACGGGGGAGATACGCAGTATTTT
CDR3aa: CASSLGSTGYGGDTQYF

d_gene: NA
v_gene: TRBV5-6
j_gene: TRBJ1-1
CDR3nt: TGTGCCAGCAGCTTGAATAGGGGGTTAACTGAAGCTTTCTTT
CDR3aa: CASSLNRGLTEAFF

d_gene: TRBD1
v_gene: TRBV5-4
j_gene: TRBJ2-1
CDR3nt: TGTGCCAGCAGCTTGATAGGGGGCGGTCTCAGCAATGAGCAGTTCTTC
CDR3aa: CASSLIGGGLSNEQFF

d_gene: TRBD1
v_gene: TRBV27
j_gene: TRBJ1-1
CDR3nt: TGTGCCAGCAGTTTTGACAGGGCGGACACTGAAGCTTTCTTT
CDR3aa: CASSFDRADTEAFF

d_gene: NA
v_gene: TRBV19
j_gene: TRBJ1-1
CDR3nt: TGTGCCAGTAGTATACAAATGAACACTGAAGCTTTCTTT
CDR3aa: CASSIQMNTEAFF

d_gene: TRBD1
v_gene: TRBV19
j_gene: TRBJ2-7
CDR3nt: TGTGCCAGTAGTACCGGGACAGGGGGCGCCTACGAGCAGTACTTC
CDR3aa: CASSTGTGGAYEQYF

d_gene: TRBD2
v_gene: TRBV7-8
j_gene: TRBJ2-3
CDR3nt: TGTGCCAGCAGCTTACTAGCGGGGGTCCCAGATACGCAGTATTTT
CDR3aa: CASSLLAGVPDTQYF

d_gene: NA
v_gene: TRBV5-1
j_gene: TRBJ1-1
CDR3nt: TGCGCCAGCAGCCCCGGGACACCCAGTGAAGCTTTCTTT
CDR3aa: CASSPGTPSEAFF

d_gene: NA
v_gene: TRBV27
j_gene: TRBJ1-2
CDR3nt: TGTGCCAGCAGTTGGGGGCAGGGATATGGCTACACCTTC
CDR3aa: CASSWGQGYGYTF

d_gene: NA
v_gene: TRBV19
j_gene: TRBJ1-2
CDR3nt: TGTGCCAGTAGTCCTCCGGTCGGTGGCTACACCTTC
CDR3aa: CASSPPVGGYTF

d_gene: NA
v_gene: TRBV19
j_gene: TRBJ1-2
CDR3nt: TGTGCCAGTAGTATGCTCGGGATCTACTATGGCTACACCTTC
CDR3aa: CASSMLGIYYGYTF

d_gene: NA
v_gene: TRBV28
j_gene: TRBJ1-5
CDR3nt: TGTGCCAGCAGTTCCCCCGGGGGGGCAAATCAGCCCCAGCATTTT
CDR3aa: CASSSPGGANQPQHF

d_gene: TRBD2
v_gene: TRBV4-2
j_gene: TRBJ2-1
CDR3nt: TGTGCCAGCAGCCAGGCTAGCGGGACGTACAATGAGCAGTTCTTC
CDR3aa: CASSQASGTYNEQFF

d_gene: TRBD2
v_gene: TRBV7-2
j_gene: TRBJ2-5
CDR3nt: TGTGCCAGCAGCACCGGGACTAGCGGGGCGAAGACCCAGTACTTC
CDR3aa: CASSTGTSGAKTQYF

d_gene: NA
v_gene: TRBV12-5
j_gene: TRBJ1-1
CDR3nt: TGTGCTAGTGGTCCCGGTCTTACCACTGAAGCTTTCTTT
CDR3aa: CASGPGLTTEAFF

d_gene: NA
v_gene: TRBV11-3
j_gene: TRBJ2-7
CDR3nt: TGTGCCAGCAGCTTAACAGCCTACGAGCAGTACTTC
CDR3aa: CASSLTAYEQYF

d_gene: NA
v_gene: TRBV5-1
j_gene: TRBJ2-5
CDR3nt: TGCGCCAGCAGTCAGTACCAAGAGACCCAGTACTTC
CDR3aa: CASSQYQETQYF

d_gene: NA
v_gene: TRBV18
j_gene: TRBJ2-1
CDR3nt: TGTGCCAGCTCACCACCGAAAACCGCAGTGTCAACTGAGCAGTTCTTC
CDR3aa: CASSPPKTAVSTEQFF

d_gene: TRBD2
v_gene: TRBV4-1
j_gene: TRBJ2-5
CDR3nt: TGCGCCAGCAGCCAGGGGCCCCCGACTAGCGGGGCGGAGACCCAGTACTTC
CDR3aa: CASSQGPPTSGAETQYF